This T cell receptor beta chain was sequenced in a study of T cells in Graves' hyperthyroidism and ophthalmopathy. Study at large: Sampling of peripheral blood happened at initial diagnosis, prior to any treatment. Study conclusions and caveats: The model forecast ophthalmopathy, anticipating it by a median about 7 months before onset.

It was RNA transcripts that yielded the amplified TCR beta CDR3 regions. The HTBI primer set served for first-round RT-PCR of the TCR CDR3. TCRdb reanalysed the multiplex PCR reads using MiXCR and keeps one entry per CDR3 protein. The sample gives 600,000 or so distinct CDR3 sequences, roughly 15% of which show up once; approximately 12% is in the top ten. This clonotype was found a few times. Its matching antigen is unknown. Among ophthalmopathy patients, the Clinical Activity Score reached at least 3, the NOSPECS grade reached at least 4, and duration remained under 3 months. Uncontrolled infection, other autoimmune disease, pregnancy or lactation disqualified patients from enrolment. Sequencing was performed on blood. The receptor was isolated from a woman aged 50 to 60 with Graves' ophthalmopathy.

The CDR3: CASRPPMRGTVAPLNYNEQFF. The CDR3 DNA follows: TGTGCCAGCAGACCACCCATGCGAGGGACGGTGGCGCCTCTTAACTACAATGAGCAGTTCTTC. V gene TRBV3-2 combines with J gene TRBJ2-1; the DNA was not compared with TRBD1, the D call given in the table. TRBV3-2 is described as a pseudogene. This CDR3 has 21 residues.